Presented here are 8 T cell receptor beta chains from one specimen sequenced in a study of shared clonotypes between healthy human individuals. Sequencing was performed with immunoSEQ multiplex PCR; in TCRdb, only in-frame clones are kept and a portion is missing. The repertoire includes 300,000 to 400,000 clones, around 86% of them detected once, and about 16% sits in the top ten. The specimen sequenced was memory CD8+ T cells sorted from blood. Documented subset: CD45RO+ cells pooled with CCR7-negative TemRA cells. The receptors come from a man between 18 and 35 years old in good health.

This CDR3 reads CASSSQLAGSSYNEQFF. The CDR3 nucleotides are TGTGCCAGCAGCTCCCAATTAGCGGGGAGCTCCTACAATGAGCAGTTCTTC. The chain is built from TRBV11-2 and TRBJ2-1; 8 nucleotides align to TRBD2. CDR3 length: 17 amino acids. J lost 0 bases, V lost 4 bases, and 8 bases had no gene match. Per the germline V gene, CDR1 is SGHAT and CDR2 is FQNNGV.

V and J are TRBV5-1 and TRBJ2-1, with D perhaps TRBD2 (6 bases). The CDR3 is made up of 15 amino acids. V lost 4 bases, J lost 5 bases, and 16 bases lay in between. CDR1 is SGHRS and CDR2 is YFSETQ in the germline V gene. The CDR3 sequence is CASSHGLTENNEQFF. CDR3 nucleotides: TGCGCCAGCAGCCATGGACTAACCGAGAACAATGAGCAGTTCTTC.

The chain joins TRBV7-8 to TRBJ2-7; D perhaps matches TRBD2 (5 bases). The CDR3 spans 13 residues. Germline lookup yields CDR1 SGHVS and CDR2 FQNEAQ. V dropped 2 bases and J dropped 3 bases, with 8 bases sitting between them. CDR3 bases: TGTGCCAGCAGCTTAAGAGGGTACTACGAGCAGTACTTC. Translated: CASSLRGYYEQYF. The full variable domain, in which reference TRBV7-8 and TRBJ2-7 provide the parts outside the CDR3, is GAGVSQSPRYKVAKRGQDVALRCDPISGHVSLFWYQQALGQGPEFLTYFQNEAQLDKSGLPSDRFFAERPEGSVSTLKIQRTQQEDSAVYLCASSLRGYYEQYFGPGTRLTVT.

This clone was counted once. The CDR3 here is CASSGSTTDTQYF. In nucleotides, the CDR3 is TGCGCCAGCAGTGGTTCCACCACAGATACGCAGTATTTT. J is TRBJ2-3 and V is TRBV10-1; D is unresolved. Trimming pared 4 bases from V and 2 bases from J, leaving 7 bases between. CDR1 is WNHNN, CDR2 SYGVQD, per germline (reference sequence). The CDR3 extends over 13 amino acids.

A single count supports this clone. The rearrangement links TRBV4-1 to TRBJ2-3; D assignment may be TRBD1 or TRBD2 (7 bases each). Germline-derived CDR1 and CDR2 are MGHRA and YSYEKL. Deletions cut 3 bases from V and 2 bases from J, with 12 bases between. The CDR3 sequence is 15 residues long. The CDR3 nucleotides read TGCGCCAGCAGCCAGGGGAGGGGGCCCACAGATACGCAGTATTTT. This gives the protein CASSQGRGPTDTQYF.

The chain combines TRBV29-1 with TRBJ2-7; D is unclear. Germline V gene lookup returns CDR1 SQVTM and CDR2 ANQGSEA. The CDR3 loop spans 13 amino acids. V lost 6 bases, J lost 2 bases, and 14 bases lay in between. The CDR3 region is CSVQPRQAYEQYF. DNA of the CDR3: TGCAGCGTCCAACCTAGACAAGCCTACGAGCAGTACTTC.

The chain has TRBV28 and TRBJ2-1; D perhaps matches TRBD1 (6 bases). Germline values: CDR1 MDHEN, CDR2 SYDVKM. Trimming stripped 6 bases from V and 0 bases from J, with 9 bases between. CDR3 length: 14 amino acids. The CDR3 here is CASSLQGSYNEQFF. CDR3 nucleotides: TGTGCCAGCAGCCTACAGGGCTCCTACAATGAGCAGTTCTTC.

This clone was counted once. V usage is TRBV5-1 and J usage is TRBJ2-1, with D hard to call. The CDR3 loop spans 15 amino acids. V was trimmed by 4 bases and J by 0 bases, leaving 11 bases between them. Germline CDR1 SGHRS, CDR2 YFSETQ. The CDR3: CASSPSKSSYNEQFF. In DNA form, the CDR3 reads TGCGCCAGCAGCCCATCGAAGAGCTCCTACAATGAGCAGTTCTTC.